This T cell receptor (beta chain) was recorded in a study of cytomegalovirus exposure and HLA in healthy donors. PCR used 60 Vbeta primers and 13 Jbeta primers. TCRdb's copy holds only in-frame clones and misses some; the assay was immunoSEQ multiplex PCR. The data contain 110,000 to 150,000 clones, about three quarters of them singletons. The CDR3 is made up of 15 amino acids. Per germline, CDR1 SGHTA and CDR2 FQGNSA. With 1 base removed from V and 9 bases from J, the gap between germline ends came to 13 bases. Material: PBMCs. This clonotype originated in a male donor in good health and CMV-seronegative. V usage is TRBV7-2 and J usage is TRBJ1-6; D is perhaps TRBD1 (6 bases). DNA of the CDR3: TGTGCCAGCAGCTTAGGGCAGGGGAAGTTTTCACCCCTCCACTTT. This gives the protein CASSLGQGKFSPLHF.